The 30 T cell receptor beta chains listed next were all sequenced from one sample in a study of blood T cell repertoires in COVID-19. Method: immunoSEQ multiplex PCR; TCRdb's copy keeps in-frame clones and lacks some. The data contain about 86,000 clones, about four fifths of them singletons. Material for sequencing was peripheral blood. Every receptor here comes from a woman of 80 years or more with acute or convalescent COVID-19.

Turning to this clone: The sample carries other DNA sequences with the same CDR3. This rearrangement joins TRBV19 to TRBJ1-5; no firm D call. Trimming pared 4 bases from V and 6 bases from J, leaving 4 bases between. The V gene's germline CDR1 is LNHDA and CDR2 SQIVND (reference sequence). This CDR3 has 11 amino acids. The CDR3 DNA sequence: TGTGCCAGTAGTAGCGGTCAGCCCCAGCATTTT. It is translated as CASSSGQPQHF.

The chain has TRBV11-3 and TRBJ1-1; TRBD1 is a possible D gene (5 bases). Germline V gene data show CDR1 as SGHNT and CDR2 as YENEEA. CDR3 length: 14 amino acids. Trimming cost V 0 bases and J 1 base, with 6 bases left between them. The CDR3 sequence is CASSLDGANTEAFF. CDR3 DNA sequence: TGTGCCAGCAGCTTAGATGGGGCGAACACTGAAGCTTTCTTT.

This clone appeared a single time. The V call is TRBV20-1, the J call TRBJ2-5; the D gene is possibly TRBD2 (6 bases). CDR1 DFQATT and CDR2 SNEGSKA come from the germline V gene (reference sequence). The V end lost 3 bases, the J end lost 5 bases, and 16 bases lay between the germline ends. This CDR3 is 14 amino acids long. CDR3 amino acids: CSASYGGKGETQYF. CDR3 nucleotides: TGCAGTGCTAGTTATGGCGGGAAGGGTGAGACCCAGTACTTC.

The chain carries TRBV10-3 and TRBJ2-1; 8 positions match TRBD2. V dropped 10 bases and J dropped 3; count of bases not matched to a gene: 11. The CDR3 consists of 15 residues. Germline loops: CDR1 ENHRY, CDR2 SYGVKD. The DNA of the CDR3 is TGTGCCACCACCGGGGCAGCGGGAGTCTACAATGAGCAGTTCTTC. Protein: CATTGAAGVYNEQFF.

This clone was detected once. This chain uses TRBV5-1 with TRBJ2-2, with D perhaps TRBD1 (6 bases). CDR3 length equals 15 residues. Per the germline V gene, CDR1 is SGHRS and CDR2 is YFSETQ. With 5 bases removed from V and 1 base from J, the gap between germline ends came to 12 bases. The CDR3 DNA sequence: TGCGCCAGCAGAACGTCGGACAGGAACACCGGGGAGCTGTTTTTT. Its translation is CASRTSDRNTGELFF.

V usage is TRBV28 and J usage is TRBJ2-4; TRBD2 matches at 8 bases. This CDR3 has 12 amino acids. After removal of 7 bases from V and 7 bases from J, the junction contained 3 bases not matched to a gene. Germline-derived CDR1 and CDR2 are MDHEN and SYDVKM. The chain's CDR3 is CASTGGRNIQYF. CDR3 nucleotide sequence: TGTGCCAGCACGGGGGGGAGGAACATTCAGTACTTC.

This clone was observed a single time. This chain uses TRBV12-3 or TRBV12-4 with TRBJ2-7; tentative D call: TRBD2 (6 bases). The germline V and J ends were trimmed by 8 bases and 2 bases, with 10 bases remaining between them. The CDR3 consists of 12 residues. The CDR3 bases are TGTGCCAGCGGGTCGGGGGCCTACGAGCAGTACTTC. Translation: CASGSGAYEQYF.

Only one count was recorded for this clone. This rearrangement joins TRBV5-4 to TRBJ1-1; no reliable D call. Germline V gene lookup returns CDR1 SGHNT and CDR2 YYREEE (reference sequence). The CDR3 loop spans 13 amino acids. V shed 0 bases and J shed 1 base, with 4 bases lying between them. The DNA of the CDR3 is TGTGCCAGCAGCTTGGGGGCGAACACTGAAGCTTTCTTT. This gives the protein CASSLGANTEAFF.

The chain couples TRBV10-3 to TRBJ1-1; TRBD1 is a possible D gene (6 bases). The germline gives CDR1 ENHRY, CDR2 SYGVKD. CDR3 length: 14 amino acids. Between the trimmed V and J ends, which lost 6 bases and 3 bases, there was a span of 14 bases. For the CDR3, the DNA is TGTGCCATCAGCCCCCAGGCAGGGGACACTGAAGCTTTCTTT. Translated, it gives CAISPQAGDTEAFF.

The J gene is TRBJ2-5, the V gene TRBV20-1; D is unclear. V was cut by 6 bases and J by 5 bases, with 7 bases left in between. Per germline, CDR1 DFQATT and CDR2 SNEGSKA (reference sequence). The CDR3 has 10 amino acids. CDR3 sequence (DNA): TGCAGTGCGTGGCAGGAGACCCAGTACTTC. Protein: CSAWQETQYF.

The chain carries TRBV6-5 and TRBJ2-6; D not certain. Germline V gene sequence: CDR1 MNHEY, CDR2 SVGAGI. Trimming took 0 bases from V and 1 from J, leaving 7 bases between them. The CDR3 is 16 residues long. The CDR3 coding sequence is TGTGCCAGCAGTTACTCCCCACAATCTGGGGCCAACGTCCTGACTTTC. Protein sequence: CASSYSPQSGANVLTF.

The chain combines TRBV6-5 with TRBJ2-7; D is uncertain. The CDR3 length is 13 residues. The V gene lost 2 bases and the J gene lost 6 bases, with 11 bases spanning the gap. Germline-derived CDR1 and CDR2 are MNHEY and SVGAGI. The CDR3 nucleotides read TGTGCCAGCAGTTACGGCGGCTCGGGCGAGCAGTACTTC. It specifies CASSYGGSGEQYF.

This chain uses TRBV14 with TRBJ1-2; the D gene is possibly TRBD1 (6 bases). This CDR3 contains 13 residues. The V and J ends lost 4 bases and 2 bases respectively, with 8 bases between them. Germline V gene data show CDR1 as SGHDN and CDR2 as FVKESK. CDR3 sequence reads: CASSLGQNYGYTF. The CDR3, as DNA: TGTGCCAGCAGCCTTGGACAGAACTATGGCTACACCTTC.

The chain employs TRBV24-1 and TRBJ2-1, with TRBD2 as a possible D gene (5 bases). Germline V CDR1 and CDR2: KGHDR, SFDVKD. The CDR3 runs 13 residues. V shed 5 bases and J shed 4 bases, with 8 bases lying between them. CDR3 sequence: CATSAEGYNEQFF. As DNA, the CDR3 is TGTGCCACCAGTGCTGAGGGATACAATGAGCAGTTCTTC.

This sequence joins TRBV5-4 and TRBJ1-1; D ambiguous. This CDR3 comprises 15 residues. Germline CDR1 reads SGHNT; CDR2 reads YYREEE (reference sequence). V lost 0 bases and J lost 1, with 10 bases in between. This chain's CDR3 is CASSLESRENTEAFF. The DNA of the CDR3 is TGTGCCAGCAGCTTGGAAAGTCGGGAGAACACTGAAGCTTTCTTT. Full variable domain (outside the CDR3, taken from reference TRBV5-4 and TRBJ1-1): ETGVTQSPTHLIKTRGQQVTLRCSSQSGHNTVSWYQQALGQGPQFIFQYYREEENGRGNFPPRFSGLQFPNYSSELNVNALELDDSALYLCASSLESRENTEAFFGQGTRLTVV.

The chain joins TRBV5-1 to TRBJ1-2; D is uncertain. The length of the CDR3 is 15 residues. Trimming removed 6 bases from V and 0 bases from J, with 15 bases in between. From germline, CDR1 is SGHRS and CDR2 YFSETQ. CDR3: CASTTAGGSNYGYTF. The DNA for the CDR3 is TGCGCCAGCACCACCGCGGGAGGATCTAACTATGGCTACACCTTC.

This chain uses TRBV16 with TRBJ1-5, with a possible D match to TRBD1 (5 bases). V lost 0 bases and J lost 7, with 16 bases in between. The CDR3 is 16 residues long. From germline, CDR1 is KGHSY and CDR2 FQNENV. CDR3 in amino acids: CASSQSMVRVGQPQHF. The CDR3 DNA follows: TGTGCCAGCAGCCAATCGATGGTCAGGGTAGGGCAGCCCCAGCATTTT. The complete variable domain, with remaining parts taken from reference TRBV16 and TRBJ1-5, reads GEEVAQTPKHLVRGEGQKAKLYCAPIKGHSYVFWYQQVLKNEFKFLISFQNENVFDETGMPKERFSAKCLPNSPCSLEIQATKLEDSAVYFCASSQSMVRVGQPQHFGDGTRLSIL.

This clone was observed a few times. The V and J genes are TRBV7-2 and TRBJ2-1, with 10 bases fitting TRBD2. Germline CDR1 reads SGHTA; CDR2 reads FQGNSA. This CDR3 is 16 amino acids long. Trimming cost V 4 bases and J 5 bases; bases outside gene matches: 8. The CDR3 is CASSWGTSAPNNEQFF. For the CDR3, the DNA is TGTGCCAGCAGCTGGGGGACTAGCGCCCCCAACAATGAGCAGTTCTTC.

The rearrangement uses TRBV28 and TRBJ2-1, with D perhaps TRBD2 (5 bases). The germline gives CDR1 MDHEN, CDR2 SYDVKM. The V and J ends lost 11 bases and 0 bases respectively, with 14 bases between them. CDR3 length: 14 residues. The CDR3 region has the DNA TGTGCCTCGCGGGCGTCTAGCTCCTACAATGAGCAGTTCTTC. Translated: CASRASSSYNEQFF.

The J gene is TRBJ1-1, the V gene TRBV10-3, with D unclear. The CDR3 is 13 residues long. The germline V gene encodes CDR1 ENHRY and CDR2 SYGVKD. Deletions cut 7 bases from V and 4 bases from J, with 13 bases between. The CDR3 here is CAIKGTEGTEAFF. CDR3 DNA sequence: TGTGCCATCAAGGGAACAGAGGGCACTGAAGCTTTCTTT.

This clone was seen a handful of times. J is TRBJ1-2 and V is TRBV4-2; the D gene is possibly TRBD1 (5 bases). CDR3 size: 15 residues. Germline V lookup: CDR1 LGHNA, CDR2 YNFKEQ. Trimming shortened V by 0 bases and J by 6 bases, and 14 bases separated the two germline ends. CDR3 residues: CASSQERGLHDGYTF. The CDR3 region has the DNA TGTGCCAGCAGCCAAGAAAGGGGACTCCATGATGGCTACACCTTC.

The V gene is TRBV19, the J gene TRBJ2-2; 13 bases fit TRBD2. CDR3 size: 15 residues. The junction had 3 bases not matched to a gene; V was cut back by 4 bases and J by 7 bases. CDR1 is LNHDA and CDR2 is SQIVND in the germline V gene (reference sequence). The CDR3 reads CASSTGTSGVGELFF. CDR3 coding DNA: TGTGCCAGTAGTACCGGGACTAGCGGGGTCGGGGAGCTGTTTTTT.

This chain links TRBV19 with TRBJ2-3; D call uncertain. The V end was cut by 3 bases, the J end by 2 bases, with 9 bases between. In germline, CDR1 is LNHDA, CDR2 SQIVND (reference sequence). The CDR3 has 14 amino acids. CDR3 sequence (DNA): TGTGCCAGTAGTATTCGTCAGGCCACAGATACGCAGTATTTT. Its translation is CASSIRQATDTQYF.

The genes are TRBV2 and TRBJ1-1, with TRBD1 matching 8 bases. Germline V lookup: CDR1 SNHLY, CDR2 FYNNEI. J lost 4 bases, V lost 3 bases, and 7 bases had no gene match. The CDR3 covers 15 residues. The DNA of the CDR3 is TGTGCCAGCAGTGACAGGGGGCTAGGGGGCACTGAAGCTTTCTTT. Its translation is CASSDRGLGGTEAFF.

The V call is TRBV28, the J call TRBJ2-7; 8 nucleotides align to TRBD1. After removal of 6 bases from V and 5 bases from J, the junction contained 12 bases not matched to a gene. The CDR3 has 15 amino acids. Germline V lookup: CDR1 MDHEN, CDR2 SYDVKM. The CDR3 sequence: CASSPQGGLFHEQYF. The DNA for the CDR3 is TGTGCCAGCAGCCCACAGGGGGGTTTGTTCCACGAGCAGTACTTC. Filled out from reference TRBV28 and TRBJ2-7, the complete variable domain reads DVKVTQSSRYLVKRTGEKVFLECVQDMDHENMFWYRQDPGLGLRLIYFSYDVKMKEKGDIPEGYSVSREKKERFSLILESASTNQTSMYLCASSPQGGLFHEQYFGPGTRLTVT.

The V gene is TRBV3-1 (or the pseudogene TRBV3-2), the J gene TRBJ2-7; D is unresolved. CDR3 size: 14 residues. Trimming removed 0 bases at V and 3 bases at J, with 9 bases between. Per the germline V gene, CDR1 is LGHDT and CDR2 is YNNKEL (reference sequence). CDR3 nucleotides: TGTGCCAGCAGCCAAGATCCGGTGGTCTACGAGCAGTACTTC. It is translated as CASSQDPVVYEQYF.

This clone was detected only a few times. V is TRBV7-3 and J is TRBJ2-1, with TRBD1 matching 9 bases. The V gene's germline CDR1 is SGHTA and CDR2 FQGTGA. The CDR3 runs to 14 residues. With V trimmed by 5 bases and J by 7 bases, 6 bases remained unmatched. CDR3 loop: CASSAGTGSNEQFF. CDR3 nucleotide sequence: TGTGCCAGCAGCGCCGGGACAGGGAGTAATGAGCAGTTCTTC.

This chain connects TRBV5-4 to TRBJ2-5, with 7 bases aligning to TRBD1. The trim removed 5 bases at V and 5 bases at J, leaving 9 bases unmatched. The CDR3 loop spans 14 amino acids. Germline loops: CDR1 SGHNT, CDR2 YYREEE (reference sequence). The CDR3 is CASRPGTATETQYF. DNA for the CDR3: TGTGCCAGCAGACCCGGGACAGCCACCGAGACCCAGTACTTC. The complete variable domain, with remaining parts taken from reference TRBV5-4 and TRBJ2-5, reads ETGVTQSPTHLIKTRGQQVTLRCSSQSGHNTVSWYQQALGQGPQFIFQYYREEENGRGNFPPRFSGLQFPNYSSELNVNALELDDSALYLCASRPGTATETQYFGPGTRLLVL.

The chain joins TRBV9 to TRBJ1-3, with a tentative D call TRBD1 (5 bases). Germline V lookup: CDR1 SGDLS, CDR2 YYNGEE. The CDR3 contains 18 residues. Trimming shortened V by 1 base and J by 9 bases, and 26 bases separated the two germline ends. CDR3: CASSVPGSRQRPLVTIYF. CDR3 bases: TGTGCCAGCAGCGTACCCGGAAGTAGACAGAGACCCTTGGTCACCATATATTTT.

V is TRBV11-2 and J is TRBJ2-1, with D maybe TRBD2 (6 bases). This CDR3 comprises 16 residues. CDR1 and CDR2 (germline): SGHAT, FQNNGV. V lost 5 bases, J lost 8 bases, and 22 bases lay in between. CDR3 sequence: CASSPRVTAWGDEQFF. The CDR3 bases are TGTGCCAGCAGCCCAAGGGTAACCGCTTGGGGGGATGAGCAGTTCTTC.